The rows below give T cell receptor beta chains drawn from one sample of a study of blood T cell repertoires in COVID-19. Data came from immunoSEQ multiplex PCR; TCRdb stores just in-frame clones and leaves some out. The sample holds approximately 290,000 clones, around 85% seen once. Sequenced sample: peripheral blood. The receptors come from a human donor with COVID-19, enrolled during active disease. The donor label of this sample is uncertain. Each CDR3 is given with its conserved first and last residue. A D gene is named only where the DNA matches it firmly. The size of a clone is reported for some rows only, either as once, few or many, or as a class for expanded clones.

j_call clone_size d_call v_call cdr3_nt cdr3_aa
TRBJ1-2 NA NA TRBV12-3/TRBV12-4 TGTGCCAGCAGTATACAGGGTTATGGCTACACCTTC CASSIQGYGYTF
TRBJ2-7 NA TRBD2 TRBV28 TGTGCCAGCAGCACTAGCGGGGAGGACTACGAGCAGTACTTC CASSTSGEDYEQYF
TRBJ1-5 NA NA TRBV5-1 TGCGCCAGCAGCTTGGGCCCGGATCAGCCCCAGCATTTT CASSLGPDQPQHF
TRBJ1-1 NA TRBD1 TRBV6-5 TGTGCCAGCAGACAGGGGAGCACTGAAGCTTTCTTT CASRQGSTEAFF
TRBJ2-5 NA NA TRBV2 TGTGCCAGCAGTGCGGATACAGGGATTTTGGAGACCCAGTACTTC CASSADTGILETQYF
TRBJ2-3 NA NA TRBV5-1 TGCGCCAGCAGCCTCCTTCTAGAGTTCCGCACAGATACGCAGTATTTT CASSLLLEFRTDTQYF
TRBJ1-1 NA TRBD1 TRBV27 TGTGCCAGCAGTTTCAGGGGGATGAACACTGAAGCTTTCTTT CASSFRGMNTEAFF
TRBJ2-2 NA NA TRBV12-3/TRBV12-4 TGTGCCAGCATATATAACACCGGGGAGCTGTTTTTT CASIYNTGELFF
TRBJ2-2 once TRBD2 TRBV5-5 TGTGCCAGCAGCCTCGTCCTAGCGGGAGGGCGGGGCCGGGAGCTGTTTTTT CASSLVLAGGRGRELFF
TRBJ2-3 NA TRBD2 TRBV3-1/TRBV3-2 TGTGCCAGCAGCCCGGGAGGCGCGGATACGCAGTATTTT CASSPGGADTQYF
TRBJ2-1 many NA TRBV5-6 TGTGCCAGCAGTCGCGGGACAGTATATGAGCAGTTCTTC CASSRGTVYEQFF
TRBJ1-1 NA NA TRBV7-8 TGTGCCAGCAGCGCAACAGTAAACACTGAAGCTTTCTTT CASSATVNTEAFF
TRBJ1-4 NA TRBD1 TRBV2 TGTGCCAGCAGTAGGCTCGGACAGGTCGTTAATGAAAAACTGTTTTTT CASSRLGQVVNEKLFF
TRBJ1-1 NA NA TRBV28 TGTGCCAGCAGTTTAATCCGCAGGGAAATCAATGAAGCTTTCTTT CASSLIRREINEAFF
TRBJ1-2 NA NA TRBV28 TGTGCCAGCAGCCCATCCTATGTGGGCTACACCTTC CASSPSYVGYTF
TRBJ1-2 NA NA TRBV27 TGTGCCATGCACACCCATACCCGCTTGTGGGGCGGCTACACCTTC CAMHTHTRLWGGYTF